Detailed here is one TCR beta chain. This sample is drawn from a study of CD4 and CD8 cells across lung adenocarcinoma regions. TCRdb re-analysed the PCR reads in MiXCR, keeping a single row per CDR3 protein. The sample records approximately 6,000 distinct CDR3 sequences, 40% to 60% being singletons. The patients had localized lung adenocarcinoma, a non-small cell subtype. This sequence originates from a female donor with lung adenocarcinoma. The CD4 and CD8 labels of this study may be unreliable. Sequencing was done on a sample of CD4+ T cells from the center of a lung tumor.

The CDR3 reads CASSYGGDTQYF. Here the CDR3 DNA reads TGTGCCAGCAGCTACGGGGGTGATACGCAGTATTTT. V and J are TRBV7-9 and TRBJ2-3; D might be TRBD2 (6 bases). Germline CDR1 SEHNR, CDR2 FQNEAQ (reference sequence). This CDR3 has 12 residues. V was trimmed by 4 bases and J by 6 bases, leaving 8 bases between them.